This T cell receptor beta chain was recovered during a study of T-cell reconstitution after alpha-beta-depleted transplantation in children. Study-level points and caveats: From surviving recipient T cells and thymic progenitors came the high day-60 TCRbeta diversity observed in some patients. T-cell numbers and diversity one year post-transplant derived largely from freshly generated T cells. About two months after transplant, alpha-beta T cells reportedly came from several hundred expanded graft clones.

The CDR3 spans 19 residues. Losses at the gene ends were 7 bases for V and 1 base for J; bases not matched to a gene: 12. Germline lookup yields CDR1 SNHLY and CDR2 FYNNEI. Regarding this clonotype: No antigen is known for it.

Using unique molecular identifiers, the investigators prepared the TCRbeta library. Via MiXCR, TCRdb re-called the PCR reads, giving one row per CDR3 protein. The sample lists 780,000 or so distinct CDR3 sequences; around 15% were seen once. This receptor was taken from a male patient aged 10-17 years who had a stem cell transplant for acute lymphoblastic leukemia, so the T cells may come from the graft donor. V gene TRBV2 combines with J gene TRBJ2-1, with TRBD2 identical over 14 bases. The sample here was PBMCs, mostly from graft donor cells, taken 360 days after TCRalphabeta/CD19-depleted stem cell transplant. The CDR3 DNA sequence: TGTGCCAGCACAGACTTCGGGACTAGCGGGAGATCGTCCTACAATGAGCAGTTCTTC. It yields the protein CASTDFGTSGRSSYNEQFF.